A single sample gave rise to the 11 T cell receptor beta chains below, sequenced in a study of T-cell reconstitution after alpha-beta-depleted transplantation in children. Using unique molecular identifiers, the investigators prepared the TCRbeta library. Each CDR3 protein is one row after TCRdb ran MiXCR on the PCR reads. The profile shows about 980,000 distinct CDR3 sequences, less than 30% of them singletons. Sequencing used PBMCs, mostly from graft donor cells, obtained 360 days after TCRalphabeta/CD19-depleted stem cell transplant. All receptors derive from a boy under two years old who had a stem cell transplant for SCID, so the T cells may come from the graft donor.

V gene TRBV7-2 combines with J gene TRBJ2-5; TRBD2 agrees at 11 bases. The germline V gene encodes CDR1 SGHTA and CDR2 FQGNSA. J was trimmed by 1 base and V by 0 bases; bases with no gene match: 4. This CDR3 is 17 amino acids long. The chain's CDR3 is CASSLALLAGGQETQYF. CDR3 bases: TGTGCCAGCAGCTTAGCCCTCCTAGCGGGGGGCCAAGAGACCCAGTACTTC. Drawing the rest from reference TRBV7-2 and TRBJ2-5, the complete variable domain is GAGVSQSPSNKVTEKGKDVELRCDPISGHTALYWYRQSLGQGLEFLIYFQGNSAPDKSGLPSDRFSAERTGGSVSTLTIQRTQQEDSAVYLCASSLALLAGGQETQYFGPGTRLLVL.

The CDR3 region has the DNA TGCGCCAGCAGCCAATATTCCGGGACAACCTACAATGAGCAGTTCTTC. Translating it yields CASSQYSGTTYNEQFF. This chain connects TRBV4-3 to TRBJ2-1; D might be TRBD1 (6 bases). Per germline, CDR1 LGHNA and CDR2 YSLEER. V lost 2 bases, J lost 2 bases, and 13 bases lay in between. The CDR3 is 16 residues long.

This clonotype was seen only a few times. The V and J genes are TRBV12-3 or TRBV12-4 and TRBJ2-5, with D possibly being TRBD2 (7 bases). CDR3 size: 15 residues. With 2 bases removed from V and 5 bases from J, the gap between germline ends came to 15 bases. The CDR3 bases are TGTGCCAGCAGTTTACGTGCGCGGGGGCGGGAGACCCAGTACTTC. Translating it yields CASSLRARGRETQYF.

The CDR3 DNA is TGTGCCAGCAGCCCCGAACCGCGGGAGACCCAGTACTTC. Protein product: CASSPEPRETQYF. This sequence joins TRBV9 and TRBJ2-5; D is unresolved. Looked up from germline, CDR1 is SGDLS and CDR2 is YYNGEE. The CDR3 sequence is 13 residues long. The germline V and J ends were trimmed by 4 bases and 5 bases, with 12 bases remaining between them.

This chain joins TRBV12-3 or TRBV12-4 and TRBJ2-1; the D is unclear. The ends were cut back, 5 bases at V and 9 bases at J, with 11 bases in the middle. The CDR3 extends over 12 amino acids. The CDR3 reads CASSVGKGEQFF. The DNA for the CDR3 is TGTGCCAGCAGTGTAGGGAAGGGTGAGCAGTTCTTC.

This clonotype was recorded a few times. This chain joins TRBV18 and TRBJ2-2, with TRBD1 as a possible D gene (5 bases). The V end lost 3 bases, the J end lost 6 bases, and 11 bases lay between the germline ends. Germline CDR1 KGHSH, CDR2 LQKENI. CDR3 length equals 14 residues. In DNA, the CDR3 is TGTGCCAGCTCACCGTCAGGGTACGCCGGGGAGCTGTTTTTT. This sequence encodes CASSPSGYAGELFF.

The chain combines TRBV9 with TRBJ2-1; TRBD1 matches at 9 bases. J lost 1 base, V lost 4 bases, and 21 bases had no gene match. CDR3 length: 21 amino acids. Germline V gene lookup returns CDR1 SGDLS and CDR2 YYNGEE. This chain's CDR3 is CASSTGPGTGFLFGSYNEQFF. For the CDR3, the DNA is TGTGCCAGCAGCACCGGGCCCGGGACAGGGTTTTTATTTGGGTCCTACAATGAGCAGTTCTTC.

This clonotype showed up just a few times. J is TRBJ2-5 and V is TRBV12-3 or TRBV12-4, with D perhaps TRBD1 or TRBD2 (6 bases each). Trimming removed 6 bases from V and 2 bases from J, with 13 bases in between. The CDR3 spans 14 residues. The CDR3, as DNA: TGTGCCAGCAGGCCGGGGGCAGGTCAAGAGACCCAGTACTTC. Protein product: CASRPGAGQETQYF.

V is TRBV12-3 or TRBV12-4 and J is TRBJ2-1; TRBD2 matches at 8 bases. The CDR3 spans 15 residues. The V gene end was trimmed by 8 bases and the J gene end by 7 bases; junction bases not matched to a gene: 13. In nucleotides, the CDR3 is TGTGCCAGCGCCGCGGGGGGCGATTTAGTAAATGAGCAGTTCTTC. Translation: CASAAGGDLVNEQFF.

This clonotype was detected a few times. This rearrangement joins TRBV10-3 to TRBJ2-3, with TRBD2 as a possible D gene (5 bases). CDR3 length: 15 amino acids. Trimming removed 1 base from V and 4 bases from J, with 12 bases in between. The germline gives CDR1 ENHRY, CDR2 SYGVKD. This CDR3 is CAISELRVTPDTQYF. CDR3 DNA: TGTGCCATCAGTGAGTTGAGGGTGACCCCAGATACGCAGTATTTT.

The chain combines TRBV10-3 with TRBJ2-1; 13 bases are a match to TRBD2. The CDR3 loop spans 17 amino acids. Germline V gene sequence: CDR1 ENHRY, CDR2 SYGVKD. Germline trimming cut 8 bases from V and 5 bases from J; bases unmatched to any gene: 12. CDR3 sequence reads: CAISATSGGITHNEQFF. In nucleotides, the CDR3 is TGTGCCATCTCCGCGACTAGCGGGGGGATCACGCACAATGAGCAGTTCTTC.